These 11 T cell receptor beta chains were sequenced from one sample in a study of graft-versus-host responses after intestinal transplantation. Using immunoSEQ multiplex PCR, the repertoire was profiled, and TCRdb retains in-frame clones only, with some absent. Of over 120,000 clones detected, about nine tenths appear once; the ten largest clones hold roughly 0.19%. The antigens of these receptors remain unknown. This material consisted of unstimulated CD4+ T cells sorted from spleen or lymph node cells, taken before intestinal transplant. These receptors all come from a human donor who received an intestinal transplant.

The chain couples TRBV29-1 to TRBJ2-7; 8 bases map to TRBD2. Germline V gene lookup returns CDR1 SQVTM and CDR2 ANQGSEA. Unmatched junction bases numbered 10, after V lost 0 bases and J lost 3 bases. The CDR3 length is 16 residues. CDR3 residues: CSVEDGRGSGNYEQYF. The DNA for the CDR3 is TGCAGCGTTGAAGATGGTCGTGGTAGCGGGAACTACGAGCAGTACTTC.

The CDR3 sequence is CASSPRRAALEYYEQYF. In DNA, the CDR3 is TGTGCCAGCAGTCCACGGCGGGCCGCTTTAGAATACTACGAGCAGTACTTC. The V call is TRBV27, the J call TRBJ2-7; D may be TRBD2 (5 bases). CDR3 length: 17 amino acids. Germline-derived CDR1 and CDR2 are MNHEY and SMNVEV (reference sequence). Trimming cost V 5 bases and J 3 bases, with 23 bases left between them.

This chain joins TRBV30 and TRBJ2-3; D possibly uses TRBD1 or TRBD2 (5 bases each). Germline V CDR1 and CDR2: GTSNPN, SVGIG (reference sequence). The CDR3 length is 15 residues. With 3 bases removed from V and 0 bases from J, the gap between germline ends came to 13 bases. CDR3 loop: CAWRRLGESTDTQYF. In DNA, the CDR3 is TGTGCCTGGAGGAGGTTGGGGGAGAGCACAGATACGCAGTATTTT.

The genes are TRBV7-9 and TRBJ1-3; D not certain. There are 13 residues in the CDR3. Germline V lookup: CDR1 SEHNR, CDR2 FQNEAQ (reference sequence). Deletions cut 1 base from V and 3 bases from J, with 4 bases between. For the CDR3, the DNA is TGTGCCAGCAGCTTAGAGATTGGAAACACCATATATTTT. Amino acid sequence: CASSLEIGNTIYF.

In this sample, this clone turned up once. The chain carries TRBV7-3 and TRBJ1-1; possibly TRBD1 for D (6 bases). The CDR3 contains 13 residues. Trimming left V 3 bases short and J 5 bases short, with 10 bases between. The germline V gene has CDR1 SGHTA and CDR2 FQGTGA. The CDR3 DNA sequence: TGTGCCAGCAGCTTTACAGGGTTGACTGAAGCTTTCTTT. Protein sequence: CASSFTGLTEAFF.

This clone was counted a few times. The chain couples TRBV25-1 to TRBJ1-5; D call uncertain. Trimming cost V 1 base and J 0 bases, with 10 bases left between them. CDR3 length: 16 amino acids. CDR1 is MGHDK, CDR2 SYGVNS, per germline. CDR3 bases: TGTGCCAGCAGTGAATCAACCTGGGCTAGCAATCAGCCCCAGCATTTT. Its protein product is CASSESTWASNQPQHF.

The gene calls are TRBV6-6 and TRBJ1-1; 10 nucleotides line up with TRBD1. Germline assignment: CDR1 MNHNY and CDR2 SVGAGI (reference sequence). With V trimmed by 4 bases and J by 8 bases, 1 base remained unmatched. This CDR3 contains 12 residues. This CDR3 is CASSLTGGEAFF. CDR3 sequence (DNA): TGTGCCAGCAGTTTGACAGGGGGCGAAGCTTTCTTT.

The chain couples TRBV18 to TRBJ2-1; TRBD2 matches at 9 bases. V gave up 3 bases and J gave up 5 bases; unmatched junction bases: 5. This CDR3 comprises 15 residues. CDR1 KGHSH and CDR2 LQKENI come from the germline V gene. CDR3 loop: CASSPGTSRHNEQFF. CDR3 sequence (DNA): TGTGCCAGCTCACCGGGGACTAGCAGGCACAATGAGCAGTTCTTC.

This clone was seen a few times. The chain employs TRBV28 and TRBJ2-7; possible D gene TRBD1, 6 bases. Germline CDR1 is MDHEN and CDR2 is SYDVKM. The CDR3 spans 13 residues. The V end was cut by 3 bases, the J end by 7 bases, with 13 bases between. DNA of the CDR3: TGTGCCAGCAGTTTGACAGGCTCCAGGGAGCAGTACTTC. This encodes CASSLTGSREQYF. Combining the CDR3 with reference TRBV28 and TRBJ2-7 gives the whole variable domain DVKVTQSSRYLVKRTGEKVFLECVQDMDHENMFWYRQDPGLGLRLIYFSYDVKMKEKGDIPEGYSVSREKKERFSLILESASTNQTSMYLCASSLTGSREQYFGPGTRLTVT.

CDR3 sequence reads: CASSWVKGSTKLFF. CDR3 in DNA: TGTGCCAGCAGTTGGGTCAAGGGTTCGACTAAACTGTTTTTT. The V and J genes are TRBV6-6 and TRBJ1-4, with D uncertain. The CDR3 is 14 residues long. Trimming stripped 4 bases from V and 11 bases from J, with 17 bases between. In germline, CDR1 is MNHNY, CDR2 SVGAGI (reference sequence).

The J gene is TRBJ2-7, the V gene TRBV28; D is possibly TRBD1 (6 bases). This CDR3 spans 15 amino acids. Trimming pared 5 bases from V and 0 bases from J, leaving 14 bases between. Germline V gene data show CDR1 as MDHEN and CDR2 as SYDVKM. This chain's CDR3 is CASSVAGQSSYEQYF. The CDR3 DNA sequence: TGTGCCAGCAGTGTCGCCGGACAGAGCTCCTACGAGCAGTACTTC.